These 7 T cell receptor beta chains originate from one sample sequenced in a study of T cell responses to AZD1222 COVID-19 vaccine. Only in-frame clones appear in the TCRdb table, and some are missing; sequencing was by immunoSEQ multiplex PCR. The table lists about 120,000 clones, more than 75% of them singletons, with approximately 12% in the top ten. Here the sequenced sample was peripheral blood, taken on day 0 of AZD1222 vaccination. Receptor source: an adult in good health.

This chain uses TRBV5-4 with TRBJ2-1; TRBD2 matches 7 bases. CDR3 size: 15 residues. Germline V gene sequence: CDR1 SGHNT, CDR2 YYREEE (reference sequence). Trimming removed 0 bases from V and 9 bases from J; junction bases left unmatched: 9. Here the CDR3 DNA reads TGTGCCAGCAGCTTGGGTGGCGGGAGTTTTGGTGAGCAGTTCTTC. Protein sequence: CASSLGGGSFGEQFF.

The chain links TRBV4-1 to TRBJ2-3, with 12 bases lining up with TRBD2. Germline CDR1 and CDR2: MGHRA and YSYEKL. The CDR3 is 18 residues long. The J segment lost 5 bases and the V segment lost 0 bases, leaving 9 bases of the junction unmatched. The CDR3 region is CASSQDGLAGGPGDTQYF. The CDR3 DNA reads TGCGCCAGCAGCCAAGATGGCCTAGCGGGAGGGCCTGGAGATACGCAGTATTTT.

This chain joins TRBV7-3 and TRBJ2-2, with 11 bases fitting TRBD2. The V segment lost 9 bases and the J segment 4 bases; nucleotides outside the gene matches: 7. This CDR3 is built from 15 residues. Germline assignment: CDR1 SGHTA and CDR2 FQGTGA. Here the CDR3 reads CASKVAGGPTGELFF. The DNA for the CDR3 is TGTGCCAGTAAAGTAGCGGGAGGGCCCACCGGGGAGCTGTTTTTT.

The chain joins TRBV19 to TRBJ1-2, with D possibly being TRBD1 (6 bases). Germline lookup yields CDR1 LNHDA and CDR2 SQIVND (reference sequence). The V end lost 3 bases, the J end lost 5 bases, and 10 bases lay between the germline ends. The CDR3 is 13 residues long. Written as DNA, the CDR3 is TGTGCCAGTAGTATTGAAGGGGGGTATGGCTACACCTTC. This gives the protein CASSIEGGYGYTF.

This clone has just one count. The chain combines TRBV2 with TRBJ2-7, with D hard to call. CDR1 and CDR2 (germline): SNHLY, FYNNEI. Trimming cost V 6 bases and J 6 bases, with 9 bases left between them. The CDR3 contains 11 residues. The CDR3 loop is CASSFSGEQYF. CDR3 nucleotides: TGTGCCAGCAGCTTTTCCGGCGAGCAGTACTTC.

V gene TRBV13 combines with J gene TRBJ1-2; TRBD1 matches 12 bases. Germline V lookup: CDR1 PRHDT, CDR2 FYEKMQ (reference sequence). The CDR3 contains 13 residues. Trimming took 2 bases from V and 14 from J; bases not matched to a gene: 6. The CDR3 sequence is CASSLRDRGRATF. Here the CDR3 DNA reads TGTGCCAGCAGCTTACGGGACAGGGGGCGGGCTACCTTC.

This clone showed up just once. The chain couples TRBV7-3 to TRBJ2-7; maybe TRBD2 (6 bases). This CDR3 is built from 11 residues. Per germline, CDR1 SGHTA and CDR2 FQGTGA. CDR3 nucleotides: TGTGCTATTCCGGGGAGGTACGAGCAGTACTTC. Residues: CAIPGRYEQYF.